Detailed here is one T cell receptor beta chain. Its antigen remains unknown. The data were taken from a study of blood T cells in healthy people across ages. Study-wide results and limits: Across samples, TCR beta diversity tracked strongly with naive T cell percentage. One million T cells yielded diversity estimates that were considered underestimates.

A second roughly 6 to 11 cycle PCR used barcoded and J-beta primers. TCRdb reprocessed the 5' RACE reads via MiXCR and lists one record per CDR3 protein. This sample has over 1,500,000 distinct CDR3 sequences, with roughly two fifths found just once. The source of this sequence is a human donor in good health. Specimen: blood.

The CDR3 loop is CASSQDGTKHGYTF. The DNA of the CDR3 is TGTGCCAGCAGCCAAGACGGGACAAAGCATGGCTACACCTTC. This chain connects TRBV14 to TRBJ1-2, with a tentative D call TRBD1 (6 bases). The CDR3 totals 14 residues. V was cut by 0 bases and J by 6 bases, with 11 bases left in between. Germline V lookup: CDR1 SGHDN, CDR2 FVKESK.